This is a list of T cell receptor beta chains from one sample in a study of shared clonotypes between healthy human individuals. Some clones are missing from TCRdb's copy, which holds only in-frame ones; the method was immunoSEQ multiplex PCR. The table records about 2.1 million clones, approximately 94% of them present only once. Sequenced material: naive CD8+ T cells from PBMCs. These TCRs come from a man aged 18 to 35 in good health. Some clones in this sample may be carry-over from other donors' samples. Each CDR3 is given with its conserved first and last residue. Fields, in order: V gene, D gene, clone size, J gene, CDR3 DNA, CDR3 protein. The D gene is left open where the match is weak. Expanded clones are given a class, and other clones once, few, many or no size at all.

TRBV7-3	NA	NA	TRBJ2-2	TGTGCCAGCAGCTTAACGGGTCCTCAGTTGCTAGCCGGGGAGCTGTTTTTT	CASSLTGPQLLAGELFF
TRBV27	NA	NA	TRBJ2-7	TGTGCCAGCAGTTTAGGCCGGACCTACGAGCAGTACTTC	CASSLGRTYEQYF
TRBV10-2	TRBD2	NA	TRBJ2-7	TGCGCCAGCAGATCTAGCGGGATTTACGAGCAGTACTTC	CASRSSGIYEQYF
TRBV19	NA	NA	TRBJ1-4	TGTGCCAGTAGTATCCGCCGGAATAATGAAAAACTGTTTTTT	CASSIRRNNEKLFF
TRBV7-3	NA	NA	TRBJ2-2	TGTGCCAGCAGCTCCAGACAGACCGGGGAGCTGTTTTTT	CASSSRQTGELFF
TRBV4-1	TRBD2	NA	TRBJ2-1	TGCGCCAGCAGCCAAGCCCTAGCGGGAGAGGGTGAGCAGTTCTTC	CASSQALAGEGEQFF
TRBV11-2	NA	NA	TRBJ2-1	TGTGCCAGCAGCGCAATCGAGGGCAATGAGCAGTTCTTC	CASSAIEGNEQFF
TRBV18	TRBD1	NA	TRBJ2-5	TGTGCCAGCTCACCTACCAGGGGGCGTGGAGGGACCCAGTACTTC	CASSPTRGRGGTQYF
TRBV27	NA	NA	TRBJ2-7	TGTGCCAGTGGGCCAGGGTCCGTCTACGAGCAGTACTTC	CASGPGSVYEQYF
TRBV27	TRBD2	NA	TRBJ2-2	TGTGCCAGCACCTGGGGACTAGGTGTCACCGGGGAGCTGTTTTTT	CASTWGLGVTGELFF
TRBV30	NA	once	TRBJ1-4	TGTGCCTGGAGCCCGGGAGACCCCTGGGAAAAACTGTTTTTT	CAWSPGDPWEKLFF
TRBV13	TRBD1	NA	TRBJ2-7	TGTGCCAGCAGCCATGAATGGGACAGGGGTGGCGAGCAGTACTTC	CASSHEWDRGGEQYF
TRBV5-1	NA	once	TRBJ1-4	TGCGCCAGCAGCTCCCTTACAGGAGCGACCGATGAAAAACTGTTTTTT	CASSSLTGATDEKLFF
TRBV28	NA	NA	TRBJ2-7	TGTGCCAGCAGTCCCCAGGGGCCCAGCTCCTACGAGCAGTACTTC	CASSPQGPSSYEQYF
TRBV28	TRBD1	NA	TRBJ1-2	TGTGCCAGCAGTGCGGGACAGCTTAACTATGGCTACACCTTC	CASSAGQLNYGYTF
TRBV7-9	NA	NA	TRBJ1-4	TGTGCCAGCAGCTTAGCTGACAGCCTTAATGAAAAACTGTTTTTT	CASSLADSLNEKLFF
TRBV11-2	TRBD1	few	TRBJ1-1	TGTGCCAGCAGCTTAAACAGGGGAGTGAACACTGAAGCTTTCTTT	CASSLNRGVNTEAFF
TRBV6-6	TRBD1	NA	TRBJ1-1	TGTGCCAGCAGCCCCAGGGGGCCGAACACTGAAGCTTTCTTT	CASSPRGPNTEAFF
TRBV4-3	NA	once	TRBJ1-3	TGCGCCAGCAGCCAAGACAGGTACTCTGGAAACACCATATATTTT	CASSQDRYSGNTIYF
TRBV28	TRBD2	NA	TRBJ2-2	TGTGCCAGCAGTTTCCTAGCGGGATCTTCTTCCGGGGAGCTGTTTTTT	CASSFLAGSSSGELFF
TRBV7-9	NA	NA	TRBJ2-7	TGTGCCAGCAGCTTAGCGTCAAGGGAGCAGTACTTC	CASSLASREQYF
TRBV29-1	TRBD2	NA	TRBJ2-5	TGCAGCGTCGCGGGACTAGCGCCTCAAGAGACCCAGTACTTC	CSVAGLAPQETQYF
TRBV6-1	TRBD2	NA	TRBJ2-2	TGTGCCAGCAGTGGCTTACTAGCGGGAGAGACCGGGGAGCTGTTTTTT	CASSGLLAGETGELFF
TRBV13	NA	NA	TRBJ1-3	TGTGCCAGCAGCTTAGGGGAAGGGGCTGGAAACACCATATATTTT	CASSLGEGAGNTIYF
TRBV28	TRBD1	NA	TRBJ1-3	TGTGCCAGCAGCGGGTCGTGGACAGGGGGAAGGGGTTACACCATATATTTT	CASSGSWTGGRGYTIYF
TRBV5-6	NA	NA	TRBJ1-1	TGTGCCAGCAGCCTCGTGGCGCACACTGAAGCTTTCTTT	CASSLVAHTEAFF
TRBV5-8	NA	NA	TRBJ1-1	TGTGCCAGCAGCTCCGACAGGTGGACTGAAGCTTTCTTT	CASSSDRWTEAFF
TRBV7-2	TRBD1	NA	TRBJ2-7	TGTGCCAGCAGCTCCACACCCGGGACAGTTAGTTACGAGCAGTACTTC	CASSSTPGTVSYEQYF
TRBV9	NA	NA	TRBJ2-2	TGTGCCAGCAGCGGGGTTGGGGCTTTACTCGCGAACACCGGGGAGCTGTTTTTT	CASSGVGALLANTGELFF
TRBV5-6	TRBD1	NA	TRBJ2-7	TGTGCCAGCAGCTTCACGGGACAGGGGATCGACGAGCAGTACTTC	CASSFTGQGIDEQYF
TRBV6-5	TRBD2	NA	TRBJ2-1	TGTGCCAGCAGTTCCCCCCGGACTAGCGGGGTTAATGAGCAGTTCTTC	CASSSPRTSGVNEQFF
TRBV9	NA	NA	TRBJ2-7	TGTGCCAGCAGCGGCAGCCCGGGCTTAACCTACGAGCAGTACTTC	CASSGSPGLTYEQYF
TRBV9	NA	NA	TRBJ2-3	TGTGCCAGCAGCGTAGAGGGGGTCAAGGTCGATACGCAGTATTTT	CASSVEGVKVDTQYF
TRBV19	NA	NA	TRBJ1-1	TGTGCCAGTAGAGGCCCTGAAGCTTTCTTT	CASRGPEAFF
TRBV27	TRBD2	NA	TRBJ2-2	TGTGCCAGCACCTCGGCAGCGGGGGAGGGCACCGGGGAGCTGTTTTTT	CASTSAAGEGTGELFF
TRBV5-6	NA	NA	TRBJ2-3	TGTGCCAGCAGCTTGGCCTCAGGGGCGAGCACAGATACGCAGTATTTT	CASSLASGASTDTQYF
TRBV19	NA	NA	TRBJ2-3	TGTGCCAGTAGTATAGGGGAGGCAGATACGCAGTATTTT	CASSIGEADTQYF
TRBV19	TRBD2	NA	TRBJ2-7	TGTGCCAGTAGCACCCGGGAGGGCGGATACGAGCAGTACTTC	CASSTREGGYEQYF
TRBV7-9	TRBD2	NA	TRBJ2-7	TGTGCCAGCAGCCTGGCGCCGGGACTACCGACCTACGAGCAGTACTTC	CASSLAPGLPTYEQYF
TRBV14	NA	NA	TRBJ2-7	TGTGCCAGCAGCCCCCGGGACAATTCCCTCGAGCAGTACTTC	CASSPRDNSLEQYF
TRBV7-9	TRBD2	NA	TRBJ2-3	TGTGCCAGCAGCACCACTAGCGGGAGGGCAGATACGCAGTATTTT	CASSTTSGRADTQYF
TRBV5-1	TRBD2	NA	TRBJ2-5	TGCGCCAGCAGCCCTCGGACTAGCGGGAGGTCTGCCCAAGAGACCCAGTACTTC	CASSPRTSGRSAQETQYF
TRBV9	TRBD2	NA	TRBJ2-3	TGTGCCAGCACTAGCGGGAACGGGTATGTGGATACGCAGTATTTT	CASTSGNGYVDTQYF
TRBV6-1	TRBD2	NA	TRBJ2-7	TGTGCCAGCAGGGTGGGTCTAGCGGGAATCTACGAGCAGTACTTC	CASRVGLAGIYEQYF
TRBV27	NA	NA	TRBJ1-1	TGTGCCAGCAGTTTATTGTTCGGCGCTGAAGCTTTCTTT	CASSLLFGAEAFF
TRBV13	NA	NA	TRBJ1-2	TGTGCCAGCAGCTTAGACAGGGTGGGCTACACCTTC	CASSLDRVGYTF
TRBV11-2	NA	NA	TRBJ2-7	TGTGCCAGCAGCTTATCGACGCAGAGCTCCTACGAGCAGTACTTC	CASSLSTQSSYEQYF
TRBV7-8	TRBD1	NA	TRBJ1-2	TGTGCCAGCAGCTTAGATATGGTACAGGGGGATTACTCTGGCTACACCTTC	CASSLDMVQGDYSGYTF
TRBV6-6	NA	NA	TRBJ2-2	TGTGCCAGCAGTCTCGGGGTCACCGGGGAGCTGTTTTTT	CASSLGVTGELFF
TRBV29-1	NA	NA	TRBJ1-1	TGCAGCGTTGAATTCCGCAGGGTTGACACTGAAGCTTTCTTT	CSVEFRRVDTEAFF
TRBV7-8	TRBD1	NA	TRBJ2-7	TGTGCCAGCACCGAGTTGGGGGCCGGGACAGTCCCTTACGAGCAGTACTTC	CASTELGAGTVPYEQYF
TRBV9	TRBD2	NA	TRBJ2-7	TGTGCCAGCAGCTTGGGACTAGCGGGAGGGCCCCACGAGCAGTACTTC	CASSLGLAGGPHEQYF
TRBV5-4	NA	once	TRBJ1-1	TGTGCCAGCAGCTCAGACCTTTTGAACACTGAAGCTTTCTTT	CASSSDLLNTEAFF
TRBV5-1	TRBD2	NA	TRBJ2-2	TGCGCCAGCAGCCCATCGAAGGGACTAGCGACGAACACCGGGGAGCTGTTTTTT	CASSPSKGLATNTGELFF